Listed below are T cell receptor beta chains from one sample, sequenced in a study of tumor-infiltrating lymphocytes in oesophageal squamous cell carcinoma. TCRdb ran MiXCR on the PCR reads and lists one entry per CDR3 protein. This sample has roughly 19,000 distinct CDR3 sequences, with 35% to 50% found just once. Specimen: normal esophageal tissue next to the tumor. The source is a male donor with esophageal squamous cell carcinoma. Both conserved end residues are part of each CDR3. The D gene is left open where the match is weak. The size entry is marked missing in some rows and otherwise reads once, few, many or a size class.

v_call: TRBV19; clone_size: -; d_call: -; j_call: TRBJ1-4; cdr3_nt: TGTGCCAGTAGTATGCAGGGCCGGGACGAAAAACTGTTTTTT; cdr3_aa: CASSMQGRDEKLFF
v_call: TRBV5-4; clone_size: medium-sized; d_call: -; j_call: TRBJ2-3; cdr3_nt: TGTGCCAGCAGCTTGGCAGGGCTAAGCACAGATACGCAGTATTTT; cdr3_aa: CASSLAGLSTDTQYF
v_call: TRBV6-6; clone_size: many; d_call: TRBD1; j_call: TRBJ2-7; cdr3_nt: TGTGCCAGCAGTTACTCGTGGACAGGGGTCTACGAGCAGTACTTC; cdr3_aa: CASSYSWTGVYEQYF
v_call: TRBV7-4; clone_size: -; d_call: TRBD1; j_call: TRBJ2-1; cdr3_nt: TGTGCCAGCAGCTTTGGTCCCTACCATCGGGACAGTTACAATGAGCAGTTCTTC; cdr3_aa: CASSFGPYHRDSYNEQFF
v_call: TRBV7-3; clone_size: -; d_call: -; j_call: TRBJ2-6; cdr3_nt: TGTGCCAGCAGCTCTTCCCCTGGGGCCAACGTCCTGACTTTC; cdr3_aa: CASSSSPGANVLTF
v_call: TRBV5-1; clone_size: many; d_call: -; j_call: TRBJ2-3; cdr3_nt: TGCGCCAGCAGCTTGCGGGGGGACACTAGCACAGATACGCAGTATTTT; cdr3_aa: CASSLRGDTSTDTQYF
v_call: TRBV12-5; clone_size: few; d_call: -; j_call: TRBJ1-1; cdr3_nt: TGTGCTAGTAAGATGAACACTGAAGCTTTCTTT; cdr3_aa: CASKMNTEAFF
v_call: TRBV7-9; clone_size: medium-sized; d_call: TRBD2; j_call: TRBJ2-1; cdr3_nt: TGTGCCAGCAGCCCGGCAGCGGGAGTTGGGAATGAGCAGTTCTTC; cdr3_aa: CASSPAAGVGNEQFF
v_call: TRBV19; clone_size: many; d_call: -; j_call: TRBJ2-4; cdr3_nt: TGTGCCAGTAGTATTAGATTAGAGGTCGGCAAAAACATTCAGTACTTC; cdr3_aa: CASSIRLEVGKNIQYF
v_call: TRBV7-8; clone_size: few; d_call: -; j_call: TRBJ2-3; cdr3_nt: TGTGCCAGCAGCTTCAGCTTTCAGAGCACAGATACGCAGTATTTT; cdr3_aa: CASSFSFQSTDTQYF
v_call: TRBV7-3; clone_size: -; d_call: TRBD2; j_call: TRBJ2-5; cdr3_nt: TGTGCCAGCAGCTTAGCGGGGGGAGAGACCCAGTACTTC; cdr3_aa: CASSLAGGETQYF
v_call: TRBV10-3; clone_size: -; d_call: TRBD2; j_call: TRBJ2-3; cdr3_nt: TGTGCCATCAGGGGGACTAGCGGGATTCCAGATACGCAGTATTTT; cdr3_aa: CAIRGTSGIPDTQYF
v_call: TRBV29-1; clone_size: -; d_call: -; j_call: TRBJ2-2; cdr3_nt: TGCACCGTCTCTGGAGTGAACACCGGGGAGCTGTTTTTT; cdr3_aa: CTVSGVNTGELFF
v_call: TRBV7-8; clone_size: -; d_call: -; j_call: TRBJ2-5; cdr3_nt: TGTGCCAGCAGCTCCCTCCCCCTAGCAATATTGGAGGAGCAGTACTTC; cdr3_aa: CASSSLPLAILEEQYF
v_call: TRBV7-3; clone_size: medium-sized; d_call: TRBD1; j_call: TRBJ1-2; cdr3_nt: TGTGCCAGCAGCTTAAACGCAGGGGGCGACTATGGCTACACCTTC; cdr3_aa: CASSLNAGGDYGYTF
v_call: TRBV20-1; clone_size: -; d_call: -; j_call: TRBJ2-5; cdr3_nt: TGCAGTGCTAGGAGGGACACCGCGTACCAAGAGACCCAGTACTTC; cdr3_aa: CSARRDTAYQETQYF
v_call: TRBV7-6; clone_size: -; d_call: -; j_call: TRBJ2-6; cdr3_nt: TGTGCCAGCAGCTTAGAGTATTTC; cdr3_aa: CASSLEYF
v_call: TRBV7-6; clone_size: -; d_call: -; j_call: TRBJ2-1; cdr3_nt: TGTGCTAGCAGCTTAAGCCCCACGAGGGCCAATGAGCAGTTCTTC; cdr3_aa: CASSLSPTRANEQFF
v_call: TRBV5-5; clone_size: many; d_call: TRBD1; j_call: TRBJ2-5; cdr3_nt: TGTGCCAGCAGCTATTGGGACAGGGGAGAGACCCAGTACTTC; cdr3_aa: CASSYWDRGETQYF
v_call: TRBV11-3; clone_size: -; d_call: TRBD1; j_call: TRBJ2-3; cdr3_nt: TGTGCCAGCAGCGATGACAGGGTTTCGGAGACCCAGTACTTT; cdr3_aa: CASSDDRVSETQYF
v_call: TRBV20-1; clone_size: -; d_call: TRBD2; j_call: TRBJ2-7; cdr3_nt: TGCAGTGCTAGAGATCTTTCCCGGGGGGGAGCCTACGAGCAGTACTTC; cdr3_aa: CSARDLSRGGAYEQYF
v_call: TRBV7-6; clone_size: few; d_call: TRBD2; j_call: TRBJ2-5; cdr3_nt: TGTGCTAGCAGCTTATATGGTCTAGCGGATCAAGAGACCCAGTACTTC; cdr3_aa: CASSLYGLADQETQYF
v_call: TRBV6-2/TRBV6-3; clone_size: many; d_call: TRBD2; j_call: TRBJ2-1; cdr3_nt: TGTGCCAGCAGTTACTCGATCCACTACGAACTAGCGGGAGTGCACAATGAGCAGTTCTTC; cdr3_aa: CASSYSIHYELAGVHNEQFF
v_call: TRBV27; clone_size: many; d_call: TRBD1; j_call: TRBJ2-3; cdr3_nt: TGTGCCAGCAGTTTATTCGAACCGGGACAGGGGGCAATAGATACGCAGTATTTT; cdr3_aa: CASSLFEPGQGAIDTQYF
v_call: TRBV9; clone_size: few; d_call: -; j_call: TRBJ1-4; cdr3_nt: TGTGCCAGCAGCGTAGGCACAGGGAGCAAAAATGAAAAACTGTTTTTT; cdr3_aa: CASSVGTGSKNEKLFF